This T cell receptor (beta chain) emerged from a study of cytomegalovirus exposure and HLA in healthy donors. General study points: Within an earlier analysis, most TCR beta V segments proved productive either about 87% or about 30% of the time.

CDR1 is MDHEN, CDR2 SYDVKM, per germline. This CDR3 spans 12 amino acids. The V end lost 2 bases, the J end lost 8 bases, and 9 bases lay between the germline ends. Concerning this clone: As yet, its antigen is unknown.

In the PCR, 60 Vbeta and 13 Jbeta primers were used. Sequencing used immunoSEQ multiplex PCR; TCRdb keeps in-frame clones, though not all of them. Here the sample spans roughly 150,000 clones, roughly 70% being singletons. The sequence was obtained from a male donor in good health and CMV-seronegative. V usage is TRBV28 and J usage is TRBJ1-2; D is ambiguous. Material for sequencing was PBMCs. CDR3 sequence (DNA): TGTGCCAGCAGTTTAGTCCAGGCCGGCTACACCTTC. Translated: CASSLVQAGYTF.